Described below is a single TCR beta chain sequence and its context. Naive CD8 cells lacked CD45RO and underwent positive selection for CCR7, leaving out terminally differentiated effector memory CD45RA+ cells. This record comes from a study of shared clonotypes between healthy human individuals. Germline V CDR1 and CDR2: LNHDA, SQIVND (reference sequence). V dropped 4 bases and J dropped 4 bases, with 14 bases sitting between them. CDR3 length: 14 amino acids. Authors' analysis steps: Sequence data from immunoSEQ were junction-only and lacked quality scores; consequently, filtering differed. Here immunoSEQ multiplex PCR was the method, and the copy in TCRdb shows in-frame clones only, minus some. D and trimming were read from the DNA, whereas the V and J calls and clone size are those reported in that table. The sample has around 600,000 clones; roughly 98% are singletons.

This rearrangement joins TRBV19 to TRBJ2-7; unclear D gene. What was sequenced was naive CD8+ T cells sorted from blood. This TCR was sampled from a man younger than 45 in good health. CDR3 residues: CASSTYSGGYEQYF. The CDR3 bases are TGTGCCAGTAGTACATACTCTGGTGGGTACGAGCAGTACTTC.